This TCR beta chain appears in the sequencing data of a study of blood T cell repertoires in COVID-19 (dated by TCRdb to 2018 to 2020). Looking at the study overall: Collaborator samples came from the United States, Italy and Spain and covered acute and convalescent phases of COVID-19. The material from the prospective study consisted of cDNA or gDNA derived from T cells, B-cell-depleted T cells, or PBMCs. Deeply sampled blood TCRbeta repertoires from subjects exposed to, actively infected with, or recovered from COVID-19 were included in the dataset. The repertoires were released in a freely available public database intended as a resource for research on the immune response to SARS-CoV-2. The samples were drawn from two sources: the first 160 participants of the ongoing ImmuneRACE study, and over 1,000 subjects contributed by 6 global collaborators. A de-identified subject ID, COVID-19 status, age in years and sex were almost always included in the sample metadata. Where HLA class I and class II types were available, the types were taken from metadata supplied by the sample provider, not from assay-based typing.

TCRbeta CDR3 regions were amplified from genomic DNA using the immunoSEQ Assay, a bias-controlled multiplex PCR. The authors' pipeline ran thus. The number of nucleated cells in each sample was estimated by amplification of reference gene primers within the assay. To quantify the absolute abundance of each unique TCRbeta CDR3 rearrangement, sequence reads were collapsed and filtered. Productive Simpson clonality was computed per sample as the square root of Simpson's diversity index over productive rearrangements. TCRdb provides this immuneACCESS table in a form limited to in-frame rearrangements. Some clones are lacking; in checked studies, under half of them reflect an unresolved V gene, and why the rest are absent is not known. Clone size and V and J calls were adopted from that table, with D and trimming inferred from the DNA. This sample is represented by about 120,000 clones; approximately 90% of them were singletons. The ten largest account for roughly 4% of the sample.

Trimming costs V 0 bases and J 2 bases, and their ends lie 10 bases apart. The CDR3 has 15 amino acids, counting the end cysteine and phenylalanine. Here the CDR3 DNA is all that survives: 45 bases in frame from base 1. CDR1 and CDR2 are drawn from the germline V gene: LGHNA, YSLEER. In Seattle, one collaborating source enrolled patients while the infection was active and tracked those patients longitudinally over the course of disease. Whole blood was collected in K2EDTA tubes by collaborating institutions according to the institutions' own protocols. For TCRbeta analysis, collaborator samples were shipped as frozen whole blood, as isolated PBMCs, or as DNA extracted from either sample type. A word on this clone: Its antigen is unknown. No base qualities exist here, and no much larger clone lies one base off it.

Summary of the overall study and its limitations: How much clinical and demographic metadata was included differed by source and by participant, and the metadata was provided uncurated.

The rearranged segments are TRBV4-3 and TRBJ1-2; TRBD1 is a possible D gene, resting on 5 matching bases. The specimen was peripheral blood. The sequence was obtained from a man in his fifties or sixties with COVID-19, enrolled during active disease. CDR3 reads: CASSQEGEGNYGYTF. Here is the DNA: TGCGCCAGCAGCCAAGAAGGGGAGGGAAACTATGGCTACACCTTC.